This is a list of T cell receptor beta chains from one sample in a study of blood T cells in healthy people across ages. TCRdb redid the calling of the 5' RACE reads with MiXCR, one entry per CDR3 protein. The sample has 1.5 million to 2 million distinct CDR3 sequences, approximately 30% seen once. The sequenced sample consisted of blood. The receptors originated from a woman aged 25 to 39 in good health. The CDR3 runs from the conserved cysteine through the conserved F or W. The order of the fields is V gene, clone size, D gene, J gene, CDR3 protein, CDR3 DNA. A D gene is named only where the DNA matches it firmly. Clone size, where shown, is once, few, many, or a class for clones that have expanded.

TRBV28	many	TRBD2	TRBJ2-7	CASSGTSGGSYEQYF	TGTGCCAGCAGTGGGACTAGCGGGGGGTCCTACGAGCAGTACTTC
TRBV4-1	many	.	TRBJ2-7	CASSPGRGPYEQYF	TGCGCCAGCAGCCCAGGACGGGGCCCCTACGAGCAGTACTTC
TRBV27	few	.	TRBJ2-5	CASSHQQGEETQYF	TGTGCCAGCAGTCACCAACAGGGCGAAGAGACCCAGTACTTC
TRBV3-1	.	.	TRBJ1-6	CASSQLRGRGNSPLHF	TGTGCCAGCAGCCAACTCAGGGGCCGGGGGAATTCACCCCTCCACTTT
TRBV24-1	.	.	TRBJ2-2	CATGDPPRWTGELFF	TGTGCCACCGGTGACCCCCCTCGGTGGACCGGGGAGCTGTTTTTT
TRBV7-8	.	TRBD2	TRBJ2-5	CASSLGAGRVQETQYF	TGTGCCAGCAGCCTTGGAGCGGGACGGGTCCAAGAGACCCAGTACTTC
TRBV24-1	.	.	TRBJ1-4	CATSDPNRSEKLFF	TGTGCCACCAGTGACCCAAACAGGTCTGAAAAACTGTTTTTT
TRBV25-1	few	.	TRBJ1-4	CATSSRVGEKLFF	TGTGCCACCTCCTCCAGGGTTGGAGAAAAACTGTTTTTT
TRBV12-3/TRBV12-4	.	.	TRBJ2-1	CASINLNTNEQFF	TGTGCCAGCATCAATCTGAATACTAATGAGCAGTTCTTC
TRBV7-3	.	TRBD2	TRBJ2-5	CASSLTTSGVSEQYF	TGTGCCAGCAGCTTAACTACTAGCGGGGTTTCTGAGCAGTACTTC
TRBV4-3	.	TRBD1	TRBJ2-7	CASSQDLSRGIREQYF	TGCGCCAGCAGCCAAGATTTAAGCAGGGGGATTCGGGAGCAGTACTTC
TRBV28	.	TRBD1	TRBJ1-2	CASSPFRQGADYGYTF	TGTGCCAGCAGTCCCTTCCGTCAGGGGGCAGACTATGGCTACACCTTC
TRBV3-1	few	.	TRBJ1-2	CASSQDFVSGRDGYTF	TGTGCCAGCAGCCAAGATTTCGTATCAGGGCGGGATGGCTACACCTTC
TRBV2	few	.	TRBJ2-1	CASSRVGDPPYNEQFF	TGTGCCAGCAGCCGGGTGGGGGACCCACCCTACAATGAGCAGTTCTTC
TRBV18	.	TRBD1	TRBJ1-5	CASSPRQGTQPQHF	TGTGCCAGCTCACCACGACAGGGAACTCAGCCCCAGCATTTT
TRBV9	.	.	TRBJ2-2	CASSETITNTGELFF	TGTGCCAGCAGCGAAACAATTACGAACACCGGGGAGCTGTTTTTT
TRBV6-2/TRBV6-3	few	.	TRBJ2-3	CAGSLRDTQYF	TGTGCCGGCAGTTTACGAGATACGCAGTATTTT
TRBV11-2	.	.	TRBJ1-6	CASSFWGSGSPLHF	TGTGCCAGCAGCTTTTGGGGGTCGGGATCACCCCTCCACTTT
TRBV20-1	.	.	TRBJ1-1	CSARRVVATEAFF	TGCAGTGCAAGGCGGGTAGTGGCCACTGAAGCTTTCTTT
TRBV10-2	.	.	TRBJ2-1	CASSDIGSQFF	TGCGCCAGCAGTGATATTGGGTCCCAGTTCTTC
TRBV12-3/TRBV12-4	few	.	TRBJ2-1	CASEGEYNEQFF	TGTGCCAGCGAAGGAGAGTACAATGAGCAGTTCTTC
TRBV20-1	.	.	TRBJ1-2	CSAWGSYGYTF	TGCAGTGCCTGGGGAAGCTATGGCTACACCTTC
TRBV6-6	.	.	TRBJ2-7	CASSYSMPGRGSYEQYF	TGTGCCAGCAGTTACTCGATGCCGGGTAGGGGGTCCTACGAGCAGTACTTC
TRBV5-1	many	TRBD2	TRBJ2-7	CASSPGEGSYEQYF	TGCGCCAGCAGCCCCGGGGAGGGCTCCTACGAGCAGTACTTC